The 30 T cell receptor beta chains below were found in one sample sequenced in a study of cytomegalovirus exposure and HLA in healthy donors. PCR involved 60 Vbeta and 13 Jbeta primers. The method was immunoSEQ multiplex PCR; TCRdb's version includes in-frame clones alone and lacks a portion of them. In total, the table holds over 150,000 clones. The sequenced material came from PBMCs. The source is a boy aged 10-17 years in good health and CMV-seronegative.

The rearrangement joins TRBV5-1 to TRBJ1-6, with 8 bases identical to TRBD1. CDR3 size: 14 residues. With 7 bases clipped from V and 7 bases from J, the junction kept 7 bases outside the gene matches. Per the germline V gene, CDR1 is SGHRS and CDR2 is YFSETQ. For the CDR3, the DNA is TGCGCCAGCGCCCGCGGACAGGGAAATTCACCCCTCCACTTT. It specifies CASARGQGNSPLHF.

V and J are TRBV10-3 and TRBJ1-1; D possibly corresponds to TRBD1 (5 bases). This CDR3 contains 14 residues. Germline V lookup: CDR1 ENHRY, CDR2 SYGVKD. V shed 9 bases and J shed 0 bases, with 14 bases lying between them. Here the CDR3 reads CAMARTQVNTEAFF. Here the CDR3 DNA reads TGTGCCATGGCCAGGACACAGGTGAACACTGAAGCTTTCTTT.

The rearrangement links TRBV9 to TRBJ2-1; D perhaps matches TRBD2 (6 bases). Per the germline V gene, CDR1 is SGDLS and CDR2 is YYNGEE. The CDR3 has 12 amino acids. Trimming pared 2 bases from V and 10 bases from J, leaving 10 bases between. The CDR3 sequence is CASSVLAQEQFF. Here the CDR3 DNA reads TGTGCCAGCAGCGTCCTAGCGCAAGAGCAGTTCTTC. Variable domain in full (rest from reference TRBV9 and TRBJ2-1): DSGVTQTPKHLITATGQRVTLRCSPRSGDLSVYWYQQSLDQGLQFLIQYYNGEERAKGNILERFSAQQFPDLHSELNLSSLELGDSALYFCASSVLAQEQFFGPGTRLTVL.

The chain links TRBV6-5 to TRBJ2-5; a possible D gene is TRBD2 (6 bases). From germline, CDR1 is MNHEY and CDR2 SVGAGI. Trimming stripped 5 bases from V and 5 bases from J, with 15 bases between. This CDR3 is 14 amino acids long. The CDR3 is CASSTGARGETQYF. The CDR3 DNA reads as TGTGCCAGCAGTACTGGGGCACGGGGGGAGACCCAGTACTTC.

The chain combines TRBV7-9 with TRBJ1-2, with D hard to call. CDR1 is SEHNR, CDR2 FQNEAQ, per germline (reference sequence). CDR3 length: 13 amino acids. The V and J ends lost 4 bases and 8 bases respectively, with 14 bases between them. The CDR3 loop is CASSSNERAGYTF. As DNA, the CDR3 is TGTGCCAGCAGCTCAAACGAGAGGGCCGGCTACACCTTC.

The chain uses TRBV29-1 and TRBJ1-1, with D perhaps matching TRBD1 (5 bases). The CDR3 consists of 12 residues. V dropped 7 bases and J dropped 1 base, with 10 bases sitting between them. Germline loops: CDR1 SQVTM, CDR2 ANQGSEA. CDR3 DNA sequence: TGCAGCGCCGCGGGGGGGAACACTGAAGCTTTCTTT. This encodes CSAAGGNTEAFF. Looking up the rest from reference TRBV29-1 and TRBJ1-1 gives the full variable domain: SAVISQKPSRDICQRGTSLTIQCQVDSQVTMMFWYRQQPGQSLTLIATANQGSEATYESGFVIDKFPISRPNLTFSTLTVSNMSPEDSSIYLCSAAGGNTEAFFGQGTRLTVV.

The chain carries TRBV2 and TRBJ1-6; 8 bases fit TRBD1. The trim removed 6 bases at V and 9 bases at J, leaving 10 bases unmatched. The V gene's germline CDR1 is SNHLY and CDR2 FYNNEI. The CDR3 covers 15 residues. The CDR3, as DNA: TGTGCCAGCAGGGGTGGACAGGGAGAGAGTTCACCCCTCCACTTT. Translation gives CASRGGQGESSPLHF. Filled out from reference TRBV2 and TRBJ1-6, the complete variable domain reads EPEVTQTPSHQVTQMGQEVILRCVPISNHLYFYWYRQILGQKVEFLVSFYNNEISEKSEIFDDQFSVERPDGSNFTLKIRSTKLEDSAMYFCASRGGQGESSPLHFGNGTRLTVT.

The rearrangement links TRBV19 to TRBJ2-1, with TRBD2 matching over 8 bases. After removal of 2 bases from V and 6 bases from J, the junction contained 12 bases not matched to a gene. Germline CDR1 is LNHDA and CDR2 is SQIVND (reference sequence). The CDR3 length is 17 residues. CDR3 bases: TGTGCCAGTAGTATACTATTTGGGCGGGGGGATCTCAATGAGCAGTTCTTC. The encoded protein is CASSILFGRGDLNEQFF.

The chain combines TRBV7-9 with TRBJ1-2; D call uncertain. Germline V gene data show CDR1 as SEHNR and CDR2 as FQNEAQ (reference sequence). The germline V and J ends were trimmed by 5 bases and 3 bases, with 7 bases remaining between them. The CDR3 length is 12 residues. The CDR3 here is CASSLRDYGYTF. Written as DNA, the CDR3 is TGTGCCAGCAGCCTCCGGGACTATGGCTACACCTTC. The full variable domain, completed using reference TRBV7-9 and TRBJ1-2, is DTGVSQNPRHKITKRGQNVTFRCDPISEHNRLYWYRQTLGQGPEFLTYFQNEAQLEKSRLLSDRFSAERPKGSFSTLEIQRTEQGDSAMYLCASSLRDYGYTFGSGTRLTVV.

The J gene is TRBJ1-4, the V gene TRBV2; TRBD1 matches at 7 bases. CDR3 length: 15 amino acids. From germline, CDR1 is SNHLY and CDR2 FYNNEI. Losses at the gene ends were 4 bases for V and 8 bases for J; bases not matched to a gene: 10. In DNA, the CDR3 is TGTGCCAGCAGTGCCAGGGGGTCCTTGTGGGAAAAACTGTTTTTT. This gives the protein CASSARGSLWEKLFF.

The chain joins TRBV7-9 to TRBJ2-7; D gene uncertain. Trimming stripped 5 bases from V and 6 bases from J, with 17 bases between. The CDR3 has 14 amino acids. Germline loops: CDR1 SEHNR, CDR2 FQNEAQ (reference sequence). In DNA form, the CDR3 reads TGTGCCAGCAGCCCGAACCCCGTAGTCTCCGAGCAGTACTTC. Its translation: CASSPNPVVSEQYF.

V and J are TRBV5-1 and TRBJ2-7; a weak D match, TRBD1 (6 bases). Trimming shortened V by 0 bases and J by 2 bases, and 15 bases separated the two germline ends. Per germline, CDR1 SGHRS and CDR2 YFSETQ. This CDR3 contains 16 residues. CDR3: CASSLVAGTSTYEQYF. The CDR3 DNA is TGCGCCAGCAGCTTGGTTGCCGGGACATCTACCTACGAGCAGTACTTC. Full variable domain (outside the CDR3, taken from reference TRBV5-1 and TRBJ2-7): KAGVTQTPRYLIKTRGQQVTLSCSPISGHRSVSWYQQTPGQGLQFLFEYFSETQRNKGNFPGRFSGRQFSNSRSEMNVSTLELGDSALYLCASSLVAGTSTYEQYFGPGTRLTVT.

The chain has TRBV5-4 and TRBJ1-1; possibly TRBD1 for D (5 bases). V lost 4 bases and J 6 bases, leaving 7 bases between the germline ends. Germline CDR1 SGHNT, CDR2 YYREEE (reference sequence). This CDR3 is 11 amino acids long. The CDR3 is CASSGDSEAFF. CDR3 nucleotides: TGTGCCAGCAGCGGGGACTCTGAAGCTTTCTTT.

The J gene is TRBJ1-5, the V gene TRBV9; TRBD1 might be the D (6 bases). From germline, CDR1 is SGDLS and CDR2 YYNGEE. The germline V and J ends were trimmed by 2 bases and 5 bases, with 8 bases remaining between them. CDR3 length equals 13 residues. The CDR3 nucleotides are TGTGCCAGCAGCGTGGACAGCTATCAGCCCCAGCATTTT. Translating it yields CASSVDSYQPQHF.

The V and J genes are TRBV9 and TRBJ2-7; a weak D match, TRBD2 (7 bases). Germline values: CDR1 SGDLS, CDR2 YYNGEE. There are 17 residues in the CDR3. The V end lost 4 bases, the J end lost 5 bases, and 25 bases lay between the germline ends. The CDR3 region is CASSKRGGTSPTHEQYF. The CDR3 nucleotides are TGTGCCAGCAGCAAAAGGGGAGGGACAAGCCCGACTCACGAGCAGTACTTC.

The gene calls are TRBV6-1 and TRBJ2-7; TRBD1 might be the D (6 bases). V was trimmed by 4 bases and J by 2 bases, leaving 12 bases between them. CDR3 length equals 14 residues. Germline assignment: CDR1 MNHNS and CDR2 SASEGT. In DNA form, the CDR3 reads TGTGCCAGCAGTGCGACGGGACAAACCTACGAGCAGTACTTC. Its translation is CASSATGQTYEQYF.

The chain couples TRBV7-9 to TRBJ1-1; D ambiguous. This CDR3 has 14 amino acids. CDR1 is SEHNR, CDR2 FQNEAQ, per germline (reference sequence). Trimming removed 5 bases from V and 3 bases from J, with 13 bases in between. CDR3 coding DNA: TGTGCCAGCAGCCCTAACAATGGAGACACTGAAGCTTTCTTT. Translating it yields CASSPNNGDTEAFF.

The chain carries TRBV5-6 and TRBJ2-5, with D unresolved. This CDR3 comprises 11 residues. From germline, CDR1 is SGHDT and CDR2 YYEEEE. Trimming stripped 5 bases from V and 5 bases from J, with 7 bases between. CDR3 bases: TGTGCCAGCAGTTTCAGGGAGACCCAGTACTTC. This gives the protein CASSFRETQYF.

J is TRBJ1-2 and V is TRBV7-2; D perhaps matches TRBD1 (5 bases). Trimming removed 6 bases at V and 6 bases at J, with 20 bases between. The length of the CDR3 is 15 residues. Germline V lookup: CDR1 SGHTA, CDR2 FQGNSA. CDR3 in amino acids: CASRPVGDSVHGYTF. The CDR3, as DNA: TGTGCCAGCAGACCGGTTGGTGACAGCGTGCATGGCTACACCTTC.

The rearrangement links TRBV2 to TRBJ2-7; 12 positions agree with TRBD2. Unmatched junction bases numbered 5, after V lost 6 bases and J lost 2 bases. This CDR3 has 15 residues. Germline CDR1 reads SNHLY; CDR2 reads FYNNEI. Here the CDR3 DNA reads TGTGCCAGCAGCAGACTAGCGGGGGACACCTACGAGCAGTACTTC. Amino acids: CASSRLAGDTYEQYF.

The chain is built from TRBV19 and TRBJ1-1, with D possibly matching TRBD1 (6 bases). The CDR3 contains 15 residues. Trimming took 2 bases from V and 4 from J, leaving 14 bases between them. Germline lookup yields CDR1 LNHDA and CDR2 SQIVND (reference sequence). CDR3 nucleotide sequence: TGTGCCAGTAGTATATGGGAAGGGGGAAGCACTGAAGCTTTCTTT. Translating gives CASSIWEGGSTEAFF.

V and J are TRBV5-8 and TRBJ2-1; 11 nucleotides match TRBD2. From germline, CDR1 is SGHTS and CDR2 YDEGEE. The V gene end was trimmed by 3 bases and the J gene end by 8 bases; junction bases not matched to a gene: 16. The CDR3 extends over 18 amino acids. CDR3 coding DNA: TGTGCCAGCAGCTGGCAACCCATAGCGGGGGGGACGGAGCATGAGCAGTTCTTC. Translating gives CASSWQPIAGGTEHEQFF. The full variable domain, with the rest looked up from reference TRBV5-8 and TRBJ2-1, is EAGVTQSPTHLIKTRGQQATLRCSPISGHTSVYWYQQALGLGLQFLLWYDEGEERNRGNFPPRFSGRQFPNYSSELNVNALELEDSALYLCASSWQPIAGGTEHEQFFGPGTRLTVL.

This chain joins TRBV27 and TRBJ2-7, with TRBD1 as a possible D gene (6 bases). The ends were cut back, 3 bases at V and 0 bases at J, with 9 bases in the middle. CDR3 length equals 14 residues. CDR1 is MNHEY and CDR2 is SMNVEV in the germline V gene (reference sequence). CDR3: CASSFSDSSYEQYF. DNA of the CDR3: TGTGCCAGCAGTTTCTCGGACAGCTCCTACGAGCAGTACTTC.

V is TRBV6-5 and J is TRBJ2-7; 7 bases are shared with TRBD2. The CDR3 consists of 15 residues. Trimming removed 2 bases from V and 3 bases from J; junction bases left unmatched: 7. CDR1 and CDR2 (germline): MNHEY, SVGAGI. The CDR3 sequence: CASSYAGVGHYEQYF. Here the CDR3 DNA reads TGTGCCAGCAGTTACGCGGGAGTGGGGCACTACGAGCAGTACTTC.

The chain links TRBV6-1 to TRBJ1-6; D is uncertain. The CDR3 has 14 amino acids. The germline CDR1 and CDR2 sequences are MNHNS and SASEGT. Trimming pared 1 base from V and 4 bases from J, leaving 5 bases between. CDR3 bases: TGTGCCAGCAGTGAAGAGGAGTATAATTCACCCCTCCACTTT. Translated: CASSEEEYNSPLHF.

Here the CDR3 DNA reads TGCAGCGTTACAGGGGACCTTAATGAAAAACTGTTTTTT. Translation: CSVTGDLNEKLFF. The rearrangement links TRBV29-1 to TRBJ1-4, with TRBD1 matching 7 bases. Losses at the gene ends were 5 bases for V and 4 bases for J; bases not matched to a gene: 4. The CDR3 totals 13 residues. Germline CDR1 SQVTM, CDR2 ANQGSEA.

CDR3 amino acids: CASSSTDRERAYEQYF. The CDR3 nucleotides are TGTGCCAGCAGCTCGACGGACAGGGAACGGGCTTACGAGCAGTACTTC. The rearrangement links TRBV7-9 to TRBJ2-7; 8 bases fit TRBD1. CDR1 SEHNR and CDR2 FQNEAQ come from the germline V gene (reference sequence). This CDR3 has 16 residues. J lost 4 bases, V lost 4 bases, and 12 bases had no gene match.

The rearrangement joins TRBV7-2 to TRBJ1-4, with 7 nucleotides matching TRBD1. With V trimmed by 4 bases and J by 8 bases, 1 base remained unmatched. Germline V gene data show CDR1 as SGHTA and CDR2 as FQGNSA. CDR3 size: 12 residues. CDR3 in amino acids: CASSSGGEKLFF. In DNA, the CDR3 is TGTGCCAGCAGCTCAGGGGGGGAAAAACTGTTTTTT.

J is TRBJ2-1 and V is TRBV19; TRBD1 matches 7 bases. J gave up 6 bases and V 10 bases, and 9 bases lay outside the gene matches. The V gene's germline CDR1 is LNHDA and CDR2 SQIVND (reference sequence). The CDR3 contains 13 residues. CDR3 bases: TGTGCCACAAACACGGGACAGCTCAATGAGCAGTTCTTC. It specifies CATNTGQLNEQFF.

The V call is TRBV4-1, the J call TRBJ2-1; 7 nucleotides line up with TRBD2. Trimming took 1 base from V and 10 from J; bases not matched to a gene: 22. From germline, CDR1 is MGHRA and CDR2 YSYEKL. The CDR3 consists of 19 residues. The CDR3: CASSQAPPGREGYMTEQFF. The DNA of the CDR3 is TGCGCCAGCAGCCAAGCCCCTCCGGGGAGGGAGGGGTATATGACGGAGCAGTTCTTC.